This TCR beta chain was observed in a study of identifying expanded T cells in peripheral blood. The germline V gene has CDR1 LNHDA and CDR2 SQIVND (reference sequence). CDR3 length: 13 residues. V was trimmed by 6 bases and J by 10 bases, leaving 17 bases between them. The method was immunoSEQ multiplex PCR; TCRdb's version includes in-frame clones alone and lacks a portion of them. The table lists 120,000 or so clones, around four fifths of them singletons. Source material: blood. The V call is TRBV19, the J call TRBJ2-3, with D perhaps matching TRBD2 (5 bases). This TCR derives from a person between 18 and 75 years old in good health. Here the CDR3 reads CASSSTGFGAQYF. DNA of the CDR3: TGTGCCAGTAGCTCTACGGGGTTCGGGGCGCAGTATTTT.